These T cell receptor beta chains were read from a single sample in a study of T cell clonotyping in hematopoietic cell transplantation. TCRdb's copy holds only in-frame clones and misses some; the assay was immunoSEQ multiplex PCR. This table has around 16,000 clones, around 66% appearing once. Sequencing was performed on PBMCs, taken 30 days after allogeneic stem cell transplant. The receptors were gathered from a male patient between 45 and 60 years old who had an allogeneic stem cell transplant from an unrelated donor, so T cells may come from the graft donor. Some clones in this sample may be carry-over from other donors' samples. Both conserved end residues are part of each CDR3. Each record gives: V gene, J gene, D gene, clone size, CDR3 protein, CDR3 DNA. D genes are given only for firm matches. The size entry is marked missing in some rows and otherwise reads once, few, many or a size class.

V gene: TRBV7-9
J gene: TRBJ1-2
D gene: -
clone size: few
CDR3 protein: CASSNSGTAYGYTF
CDR3 DNA: TGTGCCAGCAGCAACTCCGGGACGGCCTATGGCTACACCTTC

V gene: TRBV5-6
J gene: TRBJ2-7
D gene: -
clone size: -
CDR3 protein: CASSLAPGEGYEQYF
CDR3 DNA: TGTGCCAGCAGCTTGGCCCCAGGGGAAGGTTACGAGCAGTACTTC

V gene: TRBV6-5
J gene: TRBJ2-6
D gene: -
clone size: -
CDR3 protein: CASSYSAVTGANVLTF
CDR3 DNA: TGTGCCAGCAGTTACTCGGCAGTTACTGGGGCCAACGTCCTGACTTTC

V gene: TRBV7-2
J gene: TRBJ2-2
D gene: TRBD2
clone size: few
CDR3 protein: CASSLDGASGRIGELFF
CDR3 DNA: TGTGCCAGCAGCTTAGATGGGGCTAGCGGGAGGATCGGGGAGCTGTTTTTT

V gene: TRBV27
J gene: TRBJ1-1
D gene: -
clone size: -
CDR3 protein: CASSLTHRTEAFF
CDR3 DNA: TGTGCCAGCAGTTTAACCCACAGGACTGAAGCTTTCTTT

V gene: TRBV30
J gene: TRBJ2-2
D gene: -
clone size: -
CDR3 protein: CAWRNRGTGELFF
CDR3 DNA: TGTGCCTGGAGAAATAGGGGCACCGGGGAGCTGTTTTTT

V gene: TRBV4-3
J gene: TRBJ2-5
D gene: -
clone size: -
CDR3 protein: CASSQGAGETQYF
CDR3 DNA: TGCGCCAGCAGCCAAGGGGCTGGGGAGACCCAGTACTTC

V gene: TRBV30
J gene: TRBJ2-3
D gene: -
clone size: -
CDR3 protein: CAWGGQGTDTQYF
CDR3 DNA: TGTGCCTGGGGAGGGCAGGGCACAGATACGCAGTATTTT

V gene: TRBV30
J gene: TRBJ1-2
D gene: -
clone size: few
CDR3 protein: CACSVVAGYGYTF
CDR3 DNA: TGTGCCTGTTCCGTGGTTGCTGGATATGGCTACACCTTC

V gene: TRBV6-6
J gene: TRBJ2-7
D gene: -
clone size: -
CDR3 protein: CASSSPMVEQYF
CDR3 DNA: TGTGCCAGCAGTTCCCCGATGGTCGAGCAGTACTTC

V gene: TRBV10-3
J gene: TRBJ1-1
D gene: TRBD1
clone size: -
CDR3 protein: CAISLDRGTEAFF
CDR3 DNA: TGTGCCATCAGTTTGGACAGGGGCACTGAAGCTTTCTTT

V gene: TRBV7-2
J gene: TRBJ2-1
D gene: -
clone size: few
CDR3 protein: CASSLGGVLEQFF
CDR3 DNA: TGTGCCAGCAGCTTAGGCGGGGTACTTGAGCAGTTCTTC

V gene: TRBV30
J gene: TRBJ2-7
D gene: -
clone size: -
CDR3 protein: CAWTADSYEQYF
CDR3 DNA: TGTGCCTGGACGGCCGACAGCTACGAGCAGTACTTC

V gene: TRBV29-1
J gene: TRBJ2-7
D gene: -
clone size: -
CDR3 protein: CSVEGPADYEQYF
CDR3 DNA: TGCAGCGTTGAAGGGCCAGCAGACTACGAGCAGTACTTC

V gene: TRBV15
J gene: TRBJ1-2
D gene: -
clone size: few
CDR3 protein: CATSRDNRDGYTF
CDR3 DNA: TGTGCCACCAGCAGAGACAACAGGGATGGCTACACCTTC

V gene: TRBV27
J gene: TRBJ2-7
D gene: -
clone size: few
CDR3 protein: CASRSGGSGEQYF
CDR3 DNA: TGTGCCAGCCGCTCTGGGGGTTCGGGCGAGCAGTACTTC

V gene: TRBV28
J gene: TRBJ2-1
D gene: TRBD2
clone size: -
CDR3 protein: CATGGAGGPVHEQFF
CDR3 DNA: TGTGCCACGGGGGGCGCGGGAGGGCCGGTCCATGAGCAGTTCTTC

V gene: TRBV29-1
J gene: TRBJ2-7
D gene: -
clone size: -
CDR3 protein: CSVEGWGRHEQYF
CDR3 DNA: TGCAGCGTTGAAGGCTGGGGTAGGCACGAGCAGTACTTC

V gene: TRBV30
J gene: TRBJ2-7
D gene: -
clone size: -
CDR3 protein: CAWSPGHSFTYEQYF
CDR3 DNA: TGTGCCTGGAGTCCTGGACACAGTTTTACCTACGAGCAGTACTTC

V gene: TRBV29-1
J gene: TRBJ1-1
D gene: TRBD1
clone size: -
CDR3 protein: CSAVRDRRVDAEAFF
CDR3 DNA: TGCAGCGCTGTTAGGGACAGACGGGTTGATGCTGAAGCTTTCTTT

V gene: TRBV20-1
J gene: TRBJ2-3
D gene: -
clone size: -
CDR3 protein: CSAGPRDTQYF
CDR3 DNA: TGCAGTGCTGGCCCAAGGGATACGCAGTATTTT

V gene: TRBV4-3
J gene: TRBJ1-1
D gene: TRBD1
clone size: few
CDR3 protein: CASGLDRDTEAFF
CDR3 DNA: TGCGCCAGCGGACTCGACAGGGACACTGAAGCTTTCTTT

V gene: TRBV30
J gene: TRBJ1-4
D gene: -
clone size: -
CDR3 protein: CAVSLGIDEKLFF
CDR3 DNA: TGTGCCGTTTCCTTGGGTATTGATGAAAAACTGTTTTTT

V gene: TRBV30
J gene: TRBJ1-4
D gene: TRBD1
clone size: -
CDR3 protein: CAWSFSGGLNEKLFF
CDR3 DNA: TGTGCCTGGAGTTTTTCAGGGGGCCTTAATGAAAAACTGTTTTTT

V gene: TRBV30
J gene: TRBJ1-6
D gene: -
clone size: -
CDR3 protein: CAWSVLGVYQSPLHF
CDR3 DNA: TGTGCCTGGAGTGTATTAGGGGTTTATCAGTCACCCCTCCACTTT

V gene: TRBV4-2
J gene: TRBJ1-4
D gene: -
clone size: once
CDR3 protein: CASSPSTGRDEKLFF
CDR3 DNA: TGTGCCAGCAGCCCATCAACAGGGAGAGATGAAAAACTGTTTTTT

V gene: TRBV19
J gene: TRBJ1-4
D gene: -
clone size: few
CDR3 protein: CASSRSPPAKLFF
CDR3 DNA: TGTGCCAGTAGTCGGTCCCCCCCGGCAAAACTGTTTTTT

V gene: TRBV4-1
J gene: TRBJ1-6
D gene: TRBD1
clone size: large
CDR3 protein: CASSQPGQYNSPLHF
CDR3 DNA: TGCGCCAGCAGCCAGCCGGGACAGTATAATTCACCCCTCCACTTT

V gene: TRBV4-1
J gene: TRBJ2-1
D gene: TRBD2
clone size: -
CDR3 protein: CASSQAFLAGGDEQFF
CDR3 DNA: TGCGCCAGCAGCCAAGCGTTCCTAGCGGGAGGGGATGAGCAGTTCTTC

V gene: TRBV13
J gene: TRBJ2-3
D gene: -
clone size: -
CDR3 protein: CASSLGGGTDTQYF
CDR3 DNA: TGTGCCAGCAGCTTGGGGGGAGGCACAGATACGCAGTATTTT

V gene: TRBV4-3
J gene: TRBJ1-5
D gene: TRBD1
clone size: -
CDR3 protein: CASSQDGTGGQPQHF
CDR3 DNA: TGCGCCAGCAGCCAAGATGGGACAGGAGGTCAGCCCCAGCATTTT

V gene: TRBV27
J gene: TRBJ2-1
D gene: -
clone size: once
CDR3 protein: CASGPHGYNEQFF
CDR3 DNA: TGTGCCAGCGGACCTCACGGTTACAATGAGCAGTTCTTC

V gene: TRBV15
J gene: TRBJ2-7
D gene: TRBD1
clone size: few
CDR3 protein: CATSRGQGAINKQYF
CDR3 DNA: TGTGCCACCAGCAGAGGTCAGGGGGCGATCAACAAGCAGTACTTC

V gene: TRBV7-9
J gene: TRBJ1-4
D gene: -
clone size: -
CDR3 protein: CASSPQGLNEKLFF
CDR3 DNA: TGTGCCAGCAGCCCACAGGGCCTAAATGAAAAACTGTTTTTT

V gene: TRBV5-1
J gene: TRBJ1-1
D gene: -
clone size: few
CDR3 protein: CASSLQRNTEAFF
CDR3 DNA: TGCGCCAGCAGCTTGCAGCGGAACACTGAAGCTTTCTTT

V gene: TRBV4-1
J gene: TRBJ2-7
D gene: -
clone size: -
CDR3 protein: CASSQDPDYEQYF
CDR3 DNA: TGCGCCAGCAGCCAAGATCCAGACTACGAGCAGTACTTC

V gene: TRBV25-1
J gene: TRBJ1-1
D gene: TRBD1
clone size: medium-sized
CDR3 protein: CASRDPQGVEAFF
CDR3 DNA: TGTGCCAGCAGAGATCCACAGGGGGTTGAAGCTTTCTTT

V gene: TRBV6-5
J gene: TRBJ1-5
D gene: TRBD1
clone size: -
CDR3 protein: CASRGTGKNQPQHF
CDR3 DNA: TGTGCCAGCAGGGGGACAGGCAAGAATCAGCCCCAGCATTTT

V gene: TRBV30
J gene: TRBJ1-1
D gene: -
clone size: few
CDR3 protein: CALRPSPHTEAFF
CDR3 DNA: TGTGCCTTACGCCCATCACCCCACACTGAAGCTTTCTTT

V gene: TRBV4-1
J gene: TRBJ2-7
D gene: TRBD2
clone size: -
CDR3 protein: CASSPVTASGNYEQYF
CDR3 DNA: TGCGCCAGCAGCCCCGTCACGGCTAGCGGGAACTACGAGCAGTACTTC

V gene: TRBV7-9
J gene: TRBJ2-7
D gene: TRBD1
clone size: once
CDR3 protein: CASSSQGDYEQYF
CDR3 DNA: TGTGCCAGCAGCTCCCAGGGGGACTACGAGCAGTACTTC

V gene: TRBV14
J gene: TRBJ2-2
D gene: -
clone size: -
CDR3 protein: CASSPDRNTGELFF
CDR3 DNA: TGTGCCAGCAGCCCTGACAGAAACACCGGGGAGCTGTTTTTT